This is a list of T cell receptor beta chains from one sample in a study of T-cell reconstitution after alpha-beta-depleted transplantation in children. TCRdb reprocessed the PCR reads with MiXCR, giving one entry per CDR3 protein. The repertoire holds about 200,000 distinct CDR3 sequences, with roughly 6% as singletons. The sample was PBMCs, taken before TCRalphabeta/CD19-depleted stem cell transplant. These receptors all stem from a girl less than two years old with combined immunodeficiency, due to receive a stem cell transplant. CDR3s include the opening cysteine and the closing phenylalanine or tryptophan. Fields, in order: CDR3 protein, CDR3 DNA, V gene, clone size, D gene, J gene. A D gene is named only where the DNA matches it firmly. The size field is filled for only some rows; it gives once, few, many or a size class.

CDR3 protein: CASSSLVRDGTQETQYF
CDR3 DNA: TGTGCCAGCAGTTCCCTCGTCCGGGACGGAACCCAAGAGACCCAGTACTTC
V gene: TRBV28
clone size: few
D gene: .
J gene: TRBJ2-5

CDR3 protein: CASSVASTDTQYF
CDR3 DNA: TGTGCCAGCAGCGTAGCGAGTACCGATACGCAGTATTTT
V gene: TRBV9
clone size: .
D gene: .
J gene: TRBJ2-3

CDR3 protein: CASSYGHQQETQYF
CDR3 DNA: TGTGCCAGCAGTTACGGGCACCAACAAGAGACCCAGTACTTC
V gene: TRBV6-5
clone size: few
D gene: .
J gene: TRBJ2-5

CDR3 protein: CASSQSGLGGETQYF
CDR3 DNA: TGTGCCAGCAGCCAATCGGGACTAGGCGGTGAGACCCAGTACTTC
V gene: TRBV4-2
clone size: many
D gene: TRBD2
J gene: TRBJ2-5

CDR3 protein: CASRKSNEKLFF
CDR3 DNA: TGTGCCAGCAGGAAGTCCAATGAAAAACTGTTTTTT
V gene: TRBV12-3/TRBV12-4
clone size: few
D gene: .
J gene: TRBJ1-4

CDR3 protein: CASSRGGWLAEEGSTDTQYF
CDR3 DNA: TGTGCCAGCAGCCGCGGGGGATGGCTAGCGGAGGAGGGGTCCACAGATACGCAGTATTTT
V gene: TRBV7-2
clone size: many
D gene: TRBD2
J gene: TRBJ2-3

CDR3 protein: CASSQGVWDRENTEAFF
CDR3 DNA: TGCGCCAGCAGCCAAGGAGTATGGGACAGGGAGAACACTGAAGCTTTCTTT
V gene: TRBV4-3
clone size: many
D gene: TRBD1
J gene: TRBJ1-1

CDR3 protein: CASSLEGSFNQPQHF
CDR3 DNA: TGCGCCAGCAGCTTGGAGGGAAGCTTCAATCAGCCCCAGCATTTT
V gene: TRBV5-1
clone size: .
D gene: .
J gene: TRBJ1-5

CDR3 protein: CASRGAEETQYF
CDR3 DNA: TGTGCCAGCAGGGGGGCAGAAGAGACCCAGTACTTC
V gene: TRBV25-1
clone size: few
D gene: .
J gene: TRBJ2-5

CDR3 protein: CSVVASSSGNTIYF
CDR3 DNA: TGCAGCGTTGTAGCCTCTAGCTCTGGAAACACCATATATTTT
V gene: TRBV29-1
clone size: few
D gene: .
J gene: TRBJ1-3

CDR3 protein: CATVDRADTEAFF
CDR3 DNA: TGTGCCACCGTTGACAGGGCGGACACTGAAGCTTTCTTT
V gene: TRBV24-1
clone size: .
D gene: TRBD1
J gene: TRBJ1-1

CDR3 protein: CAGGTSRKGNEQFF
CDR3 DNA: TGTGCCGGGGGAACTAGCAGAAAGGGGAATGAGCAGTTCTTC
V gene: TRBV30
clone size: many
D gene: .
J gene: TRBJ2-1

CDR3 protein: CASSRTGGEYEQFF
CDR3 DNA: TGTGCCAGCAGCAGGACAGGGGGGGAGTATGAGCAGTTCTTC
V gene: TRBV7-3
clone size: many
D gene: TRBD1
J gene: TRBJ2-1

CDR3 protein: CASSFLWRRGNTGELFF
CDR3 DNA: TGTGCCAGCAGTTTCCTTTGGAGGCGGGGGAACACCGGGGAGCTGTTTTTT
V gene: TRBV28
clone size: many
D gene: .
J gene: TRBJ2-2

CDR3 protein: CASSPAGIGTGELFF
CDR3 DNA: TGTGCCAGCAGCCCAGCGGGTATTGGCACCGGGGAGCTGTTTTTT
V gene: TRBV28
clone size: many
D gene: .
J gene: TRBJ2-2

CDR3 protein: CASGRAGVFQETQYF
CDR3 DNA: TGTGCCAGCGGGCGAGCGGGAGTTTTTCAAGAGACCCAGTACTTC
V gene: TRBV7-6
clone size: many
D gene: TRBD2
J gene: TRBJ2-5

CDR3 protein: CASSKGDTGELFF
CDR3 DNA: TGTGCCAGCAGTAAGGGGGACACCGGGGAGCTGTTTTTT
V gene: TRBV12-3/TRBV12-4
clone size: .
D gene: .
J gene: TRBJ2-2

CDR3 protein: CSDGRSLRGRFCSYNEQFF
CDR3 DNA: TGCAGCGACGGAAGAAGTTTAAGGGGGAGGTTCTGCTCCTACAATGAGCAGTTCTTC
V gene: TRBV29-1
clone size: many
D gene: .
J gene: TRBJ2-1

CDR3 protein: CASSTTGLGQYF
CDR3 DNA: TGTGCCAGCAGCACGACAGGGCTGGGGCAGTACTTC
V gene: TRBV28
clone size: medium-sized
D gene: TRBD1
J gene: TRBJ2-7

CDR3 protein: CASSLSDQAVAISYNEQFF
CDR3 DNA: TGTGCCAGCAGTTTATCAGACCAGGCGGTAGCGATATCCTACAATGAGCAGTTCTTC
V gene: TRBV27
clone size: many
D gene: .
J gene: TRBJ2-1

CDR3 protein: CASSFDRGSNSPLHF
CDR3 DNA: TGCGCCAGCAGCTTCGACAGGGGGAGTAATTCACCCCTCCACTTT
V gene: TRBV5-1
clone size: many
D gene: TRBD1
J gene: TRBJ1-6

CDR3 protein: CSARVGPERDYQETQYF
CDR3 DNA: TGCAGTGCTAGAGTTGGACCGGAGCGGGATTACCAAGAGACCCAGTACTTC
V gene: TRBV20-1
clone size: many
D gene: TRBD2
J gene: TRBJ2-5

CDR3 protein: CASSHRVYYEQYF
CDR3 DNA: TGCGCCAGCAGCCACAGGGTATACTACGAGCAGTACTTC
V gene: TRBV4-3
clone size: many
D gene: .
J gene: TRBJ2-7

CDR3 protein: CASNRAGVPDTQYF
CDR3 DNA: TGTGCCAGCAACAGGGCGGGAGTCCCAGATACGCAGTATTTT
V gene: TRBV5-5
clone size: many
D gene: .
J gene: TRBJ2-3

CDR3 protein: CASSVPPRQGDSNQPQHF
CDR3 DNA: TGTGCCAGCAGCGTTCCCCCCCGACAGGGGGATAGCAATCAGCCCCAGCATTTT
V gene: TRBV9
clone size: few
D gene: TRBD1
J gene: TRBJ1-5

CDR3 protein: CATSPSGNPYNEQFF
CDR3 DNA: TGTGCCACCAGCCCAAGCGGGAACCCCTACAATGAGCAGTTCTTC
V gene: TRBV15
clone size: many
D gene: TRBD2
J gene: TRBJ2-1

CDR3 protein: CAITEAGGLTDTQYF
CDR3 DNA: TGTGCCATCACCGAAGCGGGGGGGCTGACAGATACGCAGTATTTT
V gene: TRBV10-3
clone size: many
D gene: TRBD2
J gene: TRBJ2-3

CDR3 protein: CAISEDRGMNNEQFF
CDR3 DNA: TGTGCCATCAGTGAAGACAGGGGGATGAACAATGAGCAGTTCTTC
V gene: TRBV10-3
clone size: many
D gene: TRBD1
J gene: TRBJ2-1

CDR3 protein: CASSVRAVYNEQFF
CDR3 DNA: TGTGCCAGCAGCGTACGAGCGGTCTACAATGAGCAGTTCTTC
V gene: TRBV9
clone size: many
D gene: .
J gene: TRBJ2-1

CDR3 protein: CASAGQGQETQYF
CDR3 DNA: TGTGCCAGCGCCGGCCAGGGCCAAGAGACCCAGTACTTC
V gene: TRBV12-3/TRBV12-4
clone size: many
D gene: .
J gene: TRBJ2-5

CDR3 protein: CASSQGPGSGNTIYF
CDR3 DNA: TGCGCCAGCAGCCAAGGACCCGGCTCTGGAAACACCATATATTTT
V gene: TRBV4-3
clone size: many
D gene: .
J gene: TRBJ1-3

CDR3 protein: CASSYSPIRGSPGETQYF
CDR3 DNA: TGTGCCAGCAGTTACTCGCCAATCCGTGGGAGCCCGGGTGAGACCCAGTACTTC
V gene: TRBV6-5
clone size: few
D gene: .
J gene: TRBJ2-5

CDR3 protein: CASSLFRIGFYEQYF
CDR3 DNA: TGTGCCAGCAGTTTATTCCGCATCGGCTTCTACGAGCAGTACTTC
V gene: TRBV28
clone size: many
D gene: .
J gene: TRBJ2-7

CDR3 protein: CASSGGLAGITGELFF
CDR3 DNA: TGTGCCAGCAGCGGGGGACTAGCGGGGATTACCGGGGAGCTGTTTTTT
V gene: TRBV5-6
clone size: many
D gene: TRBD2
J gene: TRBJ2-2

CDR3 protein: CSAREGLPRGEQFF
CDR3 DNA: TGCAGTGCTAGAGAAGGTTTGCCTAGGGGTGAGCAGTTCTTC
V gene: TRBV20-1
clone size: many
D gene: .
J gene: TRBJ2-1

CDR3 protein: CASTLGGGRSDTQYF
CDR3 DNA: TGTGCCAGCACCCTGGGGGGCGGGAGGTCTGATACGCAGTATTTT
V gene: TRBV12-3/TRBV12-4
clone size: .
D gene: TRBD2
J gene: TRBJ2-3

CDR3 protein: CSARVVGHRDSEAFF
CDR3 DNA: TGCAGTGCTAGAGTTGTCGGGCACCGGGACAGTGAAGCTTTCTTT
V gene: TRBV20-1
clone size: many
D gene: TRBD1
J gene: TRBJ1-1

CDR3 protein: CASSNSPGLLITGELFF
CDR3 DNA: TGTGCCAGCAGCAACTCCCCGGGACTTCTAATCACCGGGGAGCTGTTTTTT
V gene: TRBV7-2
clone size: many
D gene: .
J gene: TRBJ2-2

CDR3 protein: CSATVAGPYEQYF
CDR3 DNA: TGCAGTGCTACCGTAGCGGGTCCCTACGAGCAGTACTTC
V gene: TRBV20-1
clone size: many
D gene: TRBD2
J gene: TRBJ2-7

CDR3 protein: CASSQKRTSASTDTQYF
CDR3 DNA: TGCGCCAGCAGCCAGAAGAGGACTAGCGCAAGCACAGATACGCAGTATTTT
V gene: TRBV4-3
clone size: many
D gene: TRBD2
J gene: TRBJ2-3

CDR3 protein: CSVGDYNYEQYF
CDR3 DNA: TGCAGCGTGGGGGACTATAACTACGAGCAGTACTTC
V gene: TRBV29-1
clone size: many
D gene: TRBD2
J gene: TRBJ2-7

CDR3 protein: CASSPAENTDTQYF
CDR3 DNA: TGCGCCAGCAGTCCCGCGGAAAACACAGATACGCAGTATTTT
V gene: TRBV4-3
clone size: few
D gene: .
J gene: TRBJ2-3

CDR3 protein: CSAPQGADEKLFF
CDR3 DNA: TGCAGTGCTCCTCAGGGGGCGGATGAAAAACTGTTTTTT
V gene: TRBV20-1
clone size: few
D gene: TRBD1
J gene: TRBJ1-4

CDR3 protein: CASSRQGWPNEQFF
CDR3 DNA: TGTGCCAGCAGTAGACAGGGTTGGCCGAATGAGCAGTTCTTC
V gene: TRBV25-1
clone size: many
D gene: TRBD1
J gene: TRBJ2-1

CDR3 protein: CASTRDYSYNEQFF
CDR3 DNA: TGTGCCAGCACCAGGGACTACTCCTACAATGAGCAGTTCTTC
V gene: TRBV27
clone size: many
D gene: TRBD2
J gene: TRBJ2-1

CDR3 protein: CASTGDTGELFF
CDR3 DNA: TGTGCCAGCACGGGAGATACCGGGGAGCTGTTTTTT
V gene: TRBV2
clone size: many
D gene: .
J gene: TRBJ2-2

CDR3 protein: CASSDQRRGELFF
CDR3 DNA: TGTGCCAGCAGCGACCAAAGACGGGGGGAGCTGTTTTTT
V gene: TRBV25-1
clone size: many
D gene: .
J gene: TRBJ2-2

CDR3 protein: CASSLVGLTEETQYF
CDR3 DNA: TGTGCCAGCAGCTTAGTGGGGCTAACCGAAGAGACCCAGTACTTC
V gene: TRBV7-2
clone size: many
D gene: .
J gene: TRBJ2-5

CDR3 protein: CASSLLGWQPQHF
CDR3 DNA: TGTGCCAGCAGCTTGTTGGGATGGCAGCCCCAGCATTTT
V gene: TRBV5-6
clone size: many
D gene: .
J gene: TRBJ1-5

CDR3 protein: CSALQGGLTEAFF
CDR3 DNA: TGCAGTGCCCTACAGGGGGGGCTCACTGAAGCTTTCTTT
V gene: TRBV20-1
clone size: .
D gene: TRBD1
J gene: TRBJ1-1